This T cell receptor beta chain originates from a study of blood T cells in healthy people across ages. Findings and limits, study-wide: Per million T cells, TCR beta diversity dropped roughly linearly as age increased.

With a J-beta primer mix and a sample-barcoded 5' primer, a second PCR ran roughly 6 to 11 cycles. TCRdb called the 5' RACE reads again in MiXCR, with one record for every CDR3 protein. The sample contains roughly 1.4 million distinct CDR3 sequences, approximately 60% of which appear only once. Points on this clonotype: The antigen is not known.

The CDR3 is 16 residues long. CDR1 and CDR2 from the germline V gene are MNHEY and SMNVEV (reference sequence). The ends lost 6 bases at V and 12 bases at J; junction bases unmatched: 20. The chain carries TRBV27 and TRBJ2-1, with 7 bases matching TRBD2. Sample: blood. This receptor was taken from a man aged 18 to 30 in good health. For the CDR3, the DNA is TGTGCCAGCAGCCAAGTTGTGGGGGAGGGACCCCAGGGGCAGTTCTTC. Its translation is CASSQVVGEGPQGQFF.